The clone carrying this TCR beta chain showed up many times. Its specificity is unknown. This entry belongs to a study of blood T cells in healthy people across ages. A J-beta primer mix and a sample-barcoded 5' primer were used in a second PCR of about 7 to 11 cycles. Each sample provided no less than 2.5 million CDR3-containing paired-end reads. MiXCR was run by TCRdb on the 5' RACE reads, yielding one entry per CDR3 protein. The data show hundreds of thousands of distinct CDR3 sequences, around half seen once. PBMCs numbering at least 7 million were isolated per sample. Germline CDR1 is SGHTA and CDR2 is FQGNSA. The V end lost 4 bases, the J end lost 0 bases, and 10 bases lay between the germline ends. This CDR3 spans 15 amino acids. Findings and limits, study-wide: With donor CMV status unknown, expanded clonotype changes were possibly confounded. The lack of PBMC sorting stopped any conclusive naive versus antigen-experienced comparison.

The sequence derives from a man older than 75 in good health. This chain connects TRBV7-2 to TRBJ2-1; no definite D call. Specimen: blood. CDR3 protein: CASSYNTDSYNEQFF. As DNA, the CDR3 is TGTGCCAGCAGCTACAACACGGACTCCTACAATGAGCAGTTCTTC.